Following are 24 T cell receptor beta chains from one sample sequenced in a study of cytomegalovirus exposure and HLA in healthy donors. Vbeta (60) and Jbeta (13) primers were used in the PCR. The assay was immunoSEQ multiplex PCR, and TCRdb's table has in-frame clones only and misses some. Of about 94,000 clones in the sample, around three fifths were seen once. The source material was PBMCs. These TCRs come from a man aged 30-40 years in good health and CMV-seronegative.

V gene TRBV6-5 combines with J gene TRBJ1-3; tentatively, D is TRBD1 (5 bases). CDR3 length: 15 amino acids. Trimming removed 5 bases at V and 0 bases at J, with 11 bases between. Germline V gene sequence: CDR1 MNHEY, CDR2 SVGAGI. The CDR3 DNA sequence: TGTGCCAGCAGTAGGGACTCGAGCTCTGGAAACACCATATATTTT. Its protein is CASSRDSSSGNTIYF.

This clone came up a few times. The gene calls are TRBV7-3 and TRBJ2-3, with D perhaps TRBD1 (7 bases). Germline CDR1 reads SGHTA; CDR2 reads FQGTGA. V dropped 3 bases and J dropped 5 bases, with 9 bases sitting between them. The CDR3 is 13 amino acids. The chain's CDR3 is CASSFQGGDTQYF. CDR3 nucleotide sequence: TGTGCCAGCAGCTTTCAGGGGGGAGATACGCAGTATTTT.

This chain connects TRBV7-8 to TRBJ2-7; D is possibly TRBD2 (6 bases). Trimming shortened V by 3 bases and J by 1 base, and 13 bases separated the two germline ends. This CDR3 has 15 residues. Per germline, CDR1 SGHVS and CDR2 FQNEAQ. The CDR3 nucleotides are TGTGCCAGCAGCTTGGGTTCGGGGGTTTCCTACGAGCAGTACTTC. Residues: CASSLGSGVSYEQYF.

The V gene is TRBV14, the J gene TRBJ2-7; 8 bases are a match to TRBD1. The ends lost 0 bases at V and 10 bases at J; junction bases unmatched: 14. Germline values: CDR1 SGHDN, CDR2 FVKESK. This CDR3 contains 16 residues. This CDR3 is CASSQETASDRESQYF. The CDR3 DNA reads TGTGCCAGCAGCCAAGAAACCGCGTCGGACAGGGAAAGTCAGTACTTC.

In its sample, this clone was seen a few times. Its ends do not fully match the called genes, so a read error is possible. The rearrangement joins TRBV7-9 to TRBJ2-7; the match to TRBD1 covers 10 bases. Per the germline V gene, CDR1 is SEHNR and CDR2 is FQNEAQ (reference sequence). CDR3 length equals 16 residues. CDR3 loop: CSSSLVLTGGTYEQYF. The CDR3 DNA reads as TGTTCCAGCAGCTTAGTCTTGACAGGGGGCACCTACGAGCAGTACTTC. The whole variable domain, remainder taken from reference TRBV7-9 and TRBJ2-7, is DTGVSQNPRHKITKRGQNVTFRCDPISEHNRLYWYRQTLGQGPEFLTYFQNEAQLEKSRLLSDRFSAERPKGSFSTLEIQRTEQGDSAMYLCSSSLVLTGGTYEQYFGPGTRLTVT.

This chain joins TRBV12-5 and TRBJ1-3, with D tentatively TRBD1 (5 bases). Germline V gives CDR1 LGHNT, CDR2 FRNRAP. V lost 6 bases and J lost 0, with 9 bases in between. CDR3 size: 14 residues. The chain's CDR3 is CASGQASSGNTIYF. The CDR3 DNA follows: TGTGCTAGTGGACAGGCGAGCTCTGGAAACACCATATATTTT.

This clone was counted a few times. The chain carries TRBV15 and TRBJ2-1; D gene unclear. V lost 0 bases and J lost 9, with 12 bases in between. This CDR3 contains 14 residues. CDR1 is LNHNV and CDR2 is YYDKDF in the germline V gene (reference sequence). CDR3 sequence (DNA): TGTGCCACCAGCAGAGATAAAACTCCAGGTGAGCAGTTCTTC. Translated, it gives CATSRDKTPGEQFF.

This clone was detected a few times. This rearrangement joins TRBV4-1 to TRBJ1-5, with a weak D call TRBD1 (6 bases). The CDR3 covers 14 residues. The germline CDR1 and CDR2 sequences are MGHRA and YSYEKL. V lost 0 bases and J 9 bases, leaving 12 bases between the germline ends. This chain's CDR3 is CASSQDLRGGPQHF. CDR3 bases: TGCGCCAGCAGCCAAGATCTTAGAGGGGGGCCCCAGCATTTT.

This clone showed up just a few times. This chain links TRBV29-1 with TRBJ2-1; D might be TRBD2 (5 bases). The CDR3 loop spans 11 amino acids. The V and J ends lost 7 bases and 5 bases respectively, with 9 bases between them. Germline V CDR1 and CDR2: SQVTM, ANQGSEA. The CDR3 sequence is CSGGLDNEQFF. The CDR3 DNA reads as TGCAGCGGCGGACTCGACAATGAGCAGTTCTTC.

The chain has TRBV7-2 and TRBJ1-2; TRBD1 matches at 9 bases. The ends lost 3 bases at V and 7 bases at J; junction bases unmatched: 9. The CDR3 consists of 15 residues. CDR1 and CDR2 from the germline V gene are SGHTA and FQGNSA. The CDR3 nucleotides are TGTGCCAGCAGCTTGCTACCGGGACAGGGAGGTGGCTACACCTTC. As protein: CASSLLPGQGGGYTF.

V usage is TRBV16 and J usage is TRBJ1-5, with a weak D call TRBD1 (6 bases). This CDR3 contains 15 residues. Germline CDR1 and CDR2: KGHSY and FQNENV. The V gene lost 4 bases and the J gene lost 0 bases, with 10 bases spanning the gap. This chain's CDR3 is CASSPRGNSNQPQHF. CDR3 nucleotides: TGTGCCAGCAGCCCGAGGGGGAATAGCAATCAGCCCCAGCATTTT.

This clone was picked up a small number of times. The chain combines TRBV27 with TRBJ2-1, with TRBD2 identical over 10 bases. V was pared by 2 bases and J by 7 bases, with 5 bases of the junction left unmatched. The CDR3 length is 15 residues. CDR1 and CDR2 from the germline V gene are MNHEY and SMNVEV (reference sequence). This chain's CDR3 is CASSLNSGRGNEQFF. For the CDR3, the DNA is TGTGCCAGCAGTTTAAACAGCGGGAGGGGTAATGAGCAGTTCTTC.

The V and J genes are TRBV5-1 and TRBJ1-3, with TRBD1 identical over 8 bases. With 2 bases clipped from V and 4 bases from J, the junction kept 5 bases outside the gene matches. The germline gives CDR1 SGHRS, CDR2 YFSETQ. The CDR3 totals 15 residues. The CDR3 coding sequence is TGCGCCAGCAGCTTATGGACAGGGAGAGGAAACACCATATATTTT. Translated, it gives CASSLWTGRGNTIYF.

This clone was observed a few times. The chain uses TRBV6-1 and TRBJ2-7; 11 nucleotides line up with TRBD1. With 5 bases clipped from V and 3 bases from J, the junction kept 6 bases outside the gene matches. CDR3 length: 15 amino acids. Germline V gene data show CDR1 as MNHNS and CDR2 as SASEGT. The CDR3 coding sequence is TGTGCCAGCAGTTCCCCGGGACAGGGGGTCTACGAGCAGTACTTC. It translates to CASSSPGQGVYEQYF.

J is TRBJ1-4 and V is TRBV2; 7 bases map to TRBD1. Trimming cost V 9 bases and J 5 bases; bases outside gene matches: 6. This CDR3 region has 13 residues. CDR1 and CDR2 from the germline V gene are SNHLY and FYNNEI. CDR3 residues: CASSGDSNEKLFF. CDR3 DNA: TGTGCCAGTTCGGGGGACAGCAATGAAAAACTGTTTTTT.

Concerning this clone: Likely a read error: the CDR3 ends without its conserved phenylalanine or tryptophan. The chain combines TRBV28 with TRBJ1-2; 7 bases map to TRBD1. With 1 base clipped from V and 2 bases from J, the junction kept 4 bases outside the gene matches. CDR3 length: 15 amino acids. Germline-derived CDR1 and CDR2 are MDHEN and SYDVKM. CDR3 sequence (DNA): TGTGCCAGCAGTTTATCCAGGGGGTTCAACTATGGCTACACCGTC. This encodes CASSLSRGFNYGYTV.

The chain couples TRBV6-5 to TRBJ2-7; TRBD2 is a possible D gene (6 bases). V was cut by 8 bases and J by 9 bases, with 20 bases left in between. The CDR3 has 13 amino acids. CDR1 is MNHEY, CDR2 SVGAGI, per germline. The CDR3 region is CASHTGRAGLQYF. The CDR3 DNA reads as TGTGCCAGCCATACTGGGCGGGCGGGGTTGCAGTACTTC.

The rearrangement uses TRBV19 and TRBJ1-5; D gene uncertain. V was clipped by 5 bases and J by 3 bases, with 8 bases between them. The CDR3 totals 13 residues. CDR1 is LNHDA and CDR2 is SQIVND in the germline V gene (reference sequence). The CDR3 is CASSWQANQPQHF. The CDR3 bases are TGTGCCAGTAGTTGGCAGGCCAATCAGCCCCAGCATTTT.

The V call is TRBV4-1, the J call TRBJ2-1; tentatively, D is TRBD1 (5 bases). Germline V gene data show CDR1 as MGHRA and CDR2 as YSYEKL. The CDR3 has 14 amino acids. V was trimmed by 0 bases and J by 3 bases, leaving 6 bases between them. In DNA, the CDR3 is TGCGCCAGCAGCCAAGAGACAGTCTACAATGAGCAGTTCTTC. It codes for CASSQETVYNEQFF.

The chain joins TRBV5-6 to TRBJ2-7; the match to TRBD1 covers 9 bases. The CDR3 is 15 amino acids. Germline lookup yields CDR1 SGHDT and CDR2 YYEEEE. V shed 3 bases and J 3 bases; nucleotides not matched to a gene: 7. The CDR3 nucleotides read TGTGCCAGCAGCTCTCCGGGACAGGGCCTCTACGAGCAGTACTTC. Amino acid sequence: CASSSPGQGLYEQYF.

CDR3 loop: CASSLAWSSYEQYF. Here the CDR3 DNA reads TGTGCCAGCAGCTTAGCATGGAGCTCCTACGAGCAGTACTTC. The V gene is TRBV7-2, the J gene TRBJ2-7; D ambiguous. Per germline, CDR1 SGHTA and CDR2 FQGNSA. This CDR3 is built from 14 residues. Trimming took off 0 bases at V and 0 bases at J, with 6 bases between the two ends.

The V gene is TRBV15, the J gene TRBJ2-5; tentatively, D is TRBD1 (6 bases). V was trimmed by 9 bases and J by 3 bases, leaving 11 bases between them. The length of the CDR3 is 12 residues. Germline V CDR1 and CDR2: LNHNV, YYDKDF (reference sequence). Written as DNA, the CDR3 is TGTGCCACGACAGGTGCGGAAGAGACCCAGTACTTC. Residues: CATTGAEETQYF.

The chain recombines TRBV7-2 with TRBJ1-5; tentatively, D is TRBD1 (5 bases). Germline V gives CDR1 SGHTA, CDR2 FQGNSA. With 5 bases removed from V and 4 bases from J, the gap between germline ends came to 18 bases. This CDR3 contains 16 residues. The CDR3 nucleotides are TGTGCCAGCAGCCGTTTTGCGGGAGAGGGGAATCAGCCCCAGCATTTT. Its protein is CASSRFAGEGNQPQHF.

This clone has more than one count but fewer than ten. The genes are TRBV19 and TRBJ2-5, with TRBD1 matching 10 bases. CDR3 length equals 13 residues. Trimming took 5 bases from V and 4 from J; bases not matched to a gene: 1. Germline CDR1 is LNHDA and CDR2 is SQIVND (reference sequence). The CDR3 sequence: CASSGTGAETQYF. The CDR3 region has the DNA TGTGCCAGTAGTGGGACAGGGGCAGAGACCCAGTACTTC.